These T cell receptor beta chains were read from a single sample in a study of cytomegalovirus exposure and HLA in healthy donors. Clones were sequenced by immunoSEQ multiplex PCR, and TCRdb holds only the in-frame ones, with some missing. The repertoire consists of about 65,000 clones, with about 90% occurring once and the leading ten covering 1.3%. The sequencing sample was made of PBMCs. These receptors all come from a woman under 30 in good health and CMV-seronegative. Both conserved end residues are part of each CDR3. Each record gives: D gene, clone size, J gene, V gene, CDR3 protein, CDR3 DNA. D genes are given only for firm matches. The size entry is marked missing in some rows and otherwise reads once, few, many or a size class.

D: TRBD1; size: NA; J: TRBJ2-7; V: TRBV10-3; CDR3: CAISVTGWGVEQYF; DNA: TGTGCCATCAGTGTGACAGGGTGGGGTGTCGAGCAGTACTTC
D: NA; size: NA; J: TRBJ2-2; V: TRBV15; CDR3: CATSTTRGSGELFF; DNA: TGTGCCACCAGCACGACTAGGGGTTCCGGGGAGCTGTTTTTT
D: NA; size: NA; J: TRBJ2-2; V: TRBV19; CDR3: CASSGGGLGQPNTGELFF; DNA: TGTGCCAGTAGTGGGGGAGGCTTGGGTCAGCCGAACACCGGGGAGCTGTTTTTT
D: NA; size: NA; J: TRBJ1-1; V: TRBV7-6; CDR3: CASSLGEVTEAFF; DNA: TGTGCCAGCAGCTTAGGGGAGGTCACTGAAGCTTTCTTT
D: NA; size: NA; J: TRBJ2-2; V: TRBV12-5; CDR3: CASGLFLSPGTWGTGELFF; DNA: TGTGCTAGTGGTTTGTTTTTGTCCCCGGGGACTTGGGGCACCGGGGAGCTGTTTTTT
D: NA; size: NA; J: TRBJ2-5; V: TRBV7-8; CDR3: CASSPGEAETQYF; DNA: TGTGCCAGCAGCCCCGGTGAGGCAGAGACCCAGTACTTC
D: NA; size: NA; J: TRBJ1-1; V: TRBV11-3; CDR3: CASGGGPGRSTEAFF; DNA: TGTGCCAGCGGGGGAGGGCCAGGCAGAAGCACTGAAGCTTTCTTT
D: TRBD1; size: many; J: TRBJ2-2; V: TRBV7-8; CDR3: CASSLRTGVSNTGELFF; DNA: TGTGCCAGCAGCTTGCGCACAGGGGTTTCGAACACCGGGGAGCTGTTTTTT
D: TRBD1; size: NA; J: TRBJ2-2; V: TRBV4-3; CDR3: CASSPRQGLVGTGELFF; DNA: TGCGCCAGCAGCCCTCGACAGGGTTTGGTTGGGACCGGGGAGCTGTTTTTT
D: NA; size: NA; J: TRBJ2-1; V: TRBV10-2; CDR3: CASSATSYNEQFF; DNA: TGCGCCAGCAGTGCAACTAGCTACAATGAGCAGTTCTTC
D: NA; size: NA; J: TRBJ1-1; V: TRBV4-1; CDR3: CASSQAPGNANTEAFF; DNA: TGCGCCAGCAGCCAAGCGCCCGGGAATGCGAACACTGAAGCTTTCTTT
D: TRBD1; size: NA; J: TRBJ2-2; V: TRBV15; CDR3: CATSRDMGQGYAGELFF; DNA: TGTGCCACCAGCAGAGATATGGGACAGGGTTACGCCGGGGAGCTGTTTTTT
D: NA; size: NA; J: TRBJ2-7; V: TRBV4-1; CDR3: CASSQWGGGYEQYF; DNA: TGCGCCAGCAGCCAATGGGGAGGGGGCTACGAGCAGTACTTC
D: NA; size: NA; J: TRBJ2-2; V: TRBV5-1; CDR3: CASSWEDRHMNTGELFF; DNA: TGCGCCAGCAGCTGGGAAGACAGGCATATGAACACCGGGGAGCTGTTTTTT
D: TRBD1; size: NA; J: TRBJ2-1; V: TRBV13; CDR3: CASSGSDRGTNNEQFF; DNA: TGTGCCAGCAGCGGATCGGACAGGGGCACAAACAATGAGCAGTTCTTC
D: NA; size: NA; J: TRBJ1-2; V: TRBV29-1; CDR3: CSVEGHFSNYGYTF; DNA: TGCAGCGTTGAGGGGCACTTCTCTAACTATGGCTACACCTTC
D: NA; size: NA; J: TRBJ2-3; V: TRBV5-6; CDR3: CASSLGGQSDTQYF; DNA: TGTGCCAGCAGCTTGGGGGGGCAATCAGATACGCAGTATTTT
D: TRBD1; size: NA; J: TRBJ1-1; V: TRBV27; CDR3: CASSFSKRQGGGTEAFF; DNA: TGTGCCAGCAGTTTCAGTAAACGACAAGGGGGCGGCACTGAAGCTTTCTTT
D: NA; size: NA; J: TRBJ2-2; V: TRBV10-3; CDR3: CAISESAGPPKWSGELFF; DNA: TGTGCCATCAGTGAGTCGGCAGGGCCCCCTAAATGGAGCGGGGAGCTGTTTTTT
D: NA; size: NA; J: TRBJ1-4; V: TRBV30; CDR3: CAWSPQVAPNEKLFF; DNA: TGTGCCTGGAGTCCTCAGGTGGCGCCTAATGAAAAACTGTTTTTT
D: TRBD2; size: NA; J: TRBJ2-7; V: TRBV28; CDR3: CASSLRTSGARGEQYF; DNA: TGTGCCAGCAGTCTCCGGACTAGCGGGGCTCGGGGAGAGCAGTACTTC
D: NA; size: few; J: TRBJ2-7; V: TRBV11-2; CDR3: CASSLDGLAPSPGEQYF; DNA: TGTGCCAGCAGCTTAGATGGGCTAGCGCCTAGCCCGGGGGAGCAGTACTTC
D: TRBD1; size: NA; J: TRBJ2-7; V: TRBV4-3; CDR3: CASSQDRGFRYEQYF; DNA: TGCGCCAGCAGCCAAGACAGGGGGTTTCGATACGAGCAGTACTTC
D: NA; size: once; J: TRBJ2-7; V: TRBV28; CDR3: CASSLTRYGGNEQYF; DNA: TGTGCCAGCAGTTTGACCCGGTACGGGGGAAACGAGCAGTACTTC
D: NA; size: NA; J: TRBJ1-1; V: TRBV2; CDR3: CASDSGLTNTEAFF; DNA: TGTGCCAGCGACTCGGGACTCACGAACACTGAAGCTTTCTTT
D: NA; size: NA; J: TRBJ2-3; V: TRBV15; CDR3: CATSRDDRPTDTQYF; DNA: TGTGCCACCAGCAGAGATGACAGGCCCACAGATACGCAGTATTTT
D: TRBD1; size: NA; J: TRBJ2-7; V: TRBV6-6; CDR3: CASSLRQGSSYEQYF; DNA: TGTGCCAGCAGCCTCCGACAGGGGAGCTCCTACGAGCAGTACTTC
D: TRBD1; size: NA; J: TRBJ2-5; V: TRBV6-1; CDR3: CATQDRGRGETQYF; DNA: TGTGCCACCCAGGACAGGGGGCGCGGGGAGACCCAGTACTTC
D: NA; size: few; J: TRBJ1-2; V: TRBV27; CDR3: CASSKTGIGYGYTF; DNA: TGTGCCAGCAGCAAGACAGGAATTGGCTATGGCTACACCTTC
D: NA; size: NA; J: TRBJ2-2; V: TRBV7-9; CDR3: CASSFASGSNTGELFF; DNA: TGTGCCAGCAGCTTTGCATCAGGCTCGAACACCGGGGAGCTGTTTTTT
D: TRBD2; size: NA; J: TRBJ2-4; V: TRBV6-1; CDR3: CASSEEPGGLKDF; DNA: TGTGCCAGCAGTGAAGAGCCGGGAGGCCTAAAGGACTTC
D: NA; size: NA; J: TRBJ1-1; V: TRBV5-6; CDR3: CASSLDNMNTEAFF; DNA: TGTGCCAGCAGCTTGGACAACATGAACACTGAAGCTTTCTTT
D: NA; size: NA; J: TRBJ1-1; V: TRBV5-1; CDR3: CASSRDMNTEAFF; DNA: TGCGCCAGCAGCCGGGACATGAACACTGAAGCTTTCTTT
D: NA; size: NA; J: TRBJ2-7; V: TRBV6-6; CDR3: CARAGEQYF; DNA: TGTGCCAGAGCAGGGGAGCAGTACTTC